Included here is one T cell receptor (beta chain) sequence, with context. This clone's antigen is unknown. No much larger clonotype is one base removed from it; base qualities were not supplied. Donors were healthy HIV-negative adults with no recently reported acute infections or vaccinations. Every donor was a Caucasian adult living in Nashville, Tennessee, USA. CD4+ T cells were enriched by magnetic negative selection, after which naive cells were positively selected on CD45RA and the negative fraction was taken as the memory subset. After blood collection by leukapheresis, PBMCs were isolated using Ficoll-Histopaque density gradient centrifugation and then cryopreserved in the vapor phase of liquid nitrogen. Analytical flow cytometry was used to check the purity and quantity of every magnetically sorted T cell population. Each sorted fraction had its genomic DNA isolated and then quantified by UV absorbance on a Nanodrop 2000c.

This entry is derived from a study of shared clonotypes between healthy human individuals (dated by TCRdb to about 2020). Regarding the complete study: The cohort included a few men and a couple of women between 18 and 49 years of age. To increase sequencing depth and limit assay-specific biases, different laboratories used diverse techniques to prepare libraries and sequence TCR repertoires. For each donor, CD4 naive and CD4 memory were each given three plates, CD8 naive was given two plates, and CD8 memory was given one plate. The study deeply sequenced blood TCR repertoires of several healthy adults to estimate repertoire size and the extent of clonotype sharing between individuals. Per donor, leukapheresis produced somewhere between about 0.85 and 10 billion PBMCs. What the work shows at the level of the full study, not this receptor alone: Pairwise subsampling led to the expectation that sequencing depth would affect the degree of clonotype sharing among donors. Incomplete sequencing was indicated by rarefaction of sorted-subset datasets, despite the large sequencing depth. Because the study included only a small number of donors, the genetic and exposure-history diversity represented was limited. Naive subsets generally had larger estimated clonotype richness than memory subsets. Sampling was limited to blood, and TCR repertoires in tissue likely differ from TCR repertoires in blood. Compared with non-shared clonotypes, clonotypes shared by all four sorted-subset donors had higher generation probabilities. Across four donors, roughly 5% of naive CD4, roughly 3.3% of naive CD8, roughly 2.3% of memory CD4, and under 0.45% of memory CD8 clonotypes were shared.

Using the deep immunoSEQ assay, multiplex PCR amplified TCR CDR3 regions from genomic DNA. For each cell subset, the extracted genomic DNA was distributed evenly across all wells of several immunoSEQ 96-well plates, and each plate served as one replicate. For sorted subsets, roughly 200 ng of genomic DNA, equivalent to about 30,000 T cell genomes, went into each replicate PCR. Purified libraries were measured with a Qubit 3.0 fluorometer, size-checked on a Bioanalyzer 2100, and measured again with the KAPA Library Quantification kit. Every immunoSEQ 96-well plate was sequenced on a separate single-read 150-cycle Illumina NextSeq 550 flow cell. As for how the authors treated the data: Because only junctional sequences without quality scores were contained in the immunoSEQ output, filtering matching that applied to full-length reads could not be performed. To assign V/J genes and CDR3, sequences were annotated using PyIR, a Python wrapper for IgBLAST v1.9, with IMGT germline references. Reads were removed for weak V/J assignments (E-value above 1e-6), missing CDR3, stop codons, out-of-frame junctions, or ambiguous translated residues. V3J clonotypes were defined as sequences sharing an identical inferred V gene, J gene, and CDR3 amino acid sequence. To compute the percentage overlap between repertoires, the number of shared unique clonotypes was divided by the size of the smaller repertoire. Richness of each repertoire was evaluated using RTK rarefaction, the Chao1 estimator, and Recon v2.1 estimates of unobserved clonotypes. Generation probabilities were computed with OLGA for all TCRbeta clonotypes obtained by the gDNA method from four donors. TCRdb retrieved this table from immuneACCESS and kept in-frame rearrangements only. Not all clones are present; in checked studies, unresolved V genes account for under half, and no reason is known for the remainder. That table is the source of V, J and clone size, and D and trimming were worked out from the DNA. The table for this sample lists about 1.1 million clones; around 78% of them were counted only once. The ten largest clones represent more than 0.5% of the sample.

The TCR comes from a man younger than 30 in good health. Some clones in this sample may be carry-over from other donors' samples. Source material: memory CD4+ T cells from PBMCs. This specimen's cell subset or site label, per the study, means: CD45RA-negative fraction.

The CDR3 region reads CASSLGGWRDEQYF. DNA sequence: TGTGCCAGCAGCTTAGGGGGGTGGAGGGACGAGCAGTACTTC. This chain is built from TRBV7-2 and TRBJ2-7, with TRBD2 perhaps the D gene, on 6 matching bases. According to the germline V gene, CDR1 reads SGHTA and CDR2 reads FQGNSA. V is shortened by 1 base, J by 5 bases, and the region joining them spans 12 bases. The CDR3 contains 14 residues, cysteine and phenylalanine counted. The only DNA kept is the CDR3, 42 bases in frame from the first base.